This record looks at one TCR beta chain sequence and its context. The CDR3 runs to 14 residues. CDR1 SGHNT and CDR2 YYREEE come from the germline V gene (reference sequence). Trimming stripped 5 bases from V and 0 bases from J, with 9 bases between. These data originate in a study of cytomegalovirus exposure and HLA in healthy donors. It was with 60 Vbeta and 13 Jbeta primers that the PCR ran. Sequencing used immunoSEQ multiplex PCR; TCRdb keeps in-frame clones, though not all of them. Of some 200,000 clones in the sample, around 75% were seen once. The receptor was isolated from a woman in her twenties or thirties in good health and CMV-seronegative. The sample consisted of PBMCs. This rearrangement joins TRBV5-4 to TRBJ1-3, with D uncertain. The CDR3 region is CASRRRGSGNTIYF. The CDR3 DNA follows: TGTGCCAGCAGGAGACGGGGCTCTGGAAACACCATATATTTT.